Presented here are 18 T cell receptor beta chains from one specimen sequenced in a study of identical twins (dated by TCRdb to the mid-2010s). Library creation used 5' RACE. Sequencing used an Illumina HiSeq 2000. TCRdb reprocessing: public reads trimmed at Q25 with fastp, clones called with MiXCR, in-frame beta chains kept. Every entry covers one CDR3 protein and lists the most common genes and DNA from its rows. The sample table shows under 250,000 distinct CDR3 sequences, and 7% to 8.5% are seen once. About 5.6% of the sample is taken by the ten largest. This sample also belongs to another study, concerning yellow fever vaccine responses in identical twins.

The source material was CD8+ T cells sorted from blood. The receptor set was obtained from a woman between 18 and 29 years old in good health.

The table lists this clonotype with a few counts. This chain uses TRBV27 with TRBJ1-1; D remains unclear. Between the trimmed V and J ends, which lost 6 bases and 0 bases, there was a span of 11 bases. Germline-derived CDR1 and CDR2 are MNHEY and SMNVEV (reference sequence). This CDR3 contains 14 residues. CDR3 nucleotide sequence: TGTGCCAGCAGCAACGGGATGCTGAACACTGAAGCTTTCTTT. Its translation: CASSNGMLNTEAFF.

J is TRBJ2-3 and V is TRBV28; tentatively, D is TRBD1 (6 bases). Germline CDR1 is MDHEN and CDR2 is SYDVKM. The CDR3 contains 12 residues. Trimming pared 5 bases from V and 3 bases from J, leaving 6 bases between. CDR3 region: CASSGQTDTQYF. The CDR3 nucleotides are TGTGCCAGCAGTGGACAGACAGATACGCAGTATTTT. The complete variable domain, with remaining parts taken from reference TRBV28 and TRBJ2-3, reads DVKVTQSSRYLVKRTGEKVFLECVQDMDHENMFWYRQDPGLGLRLIYFSYDVKMKEKGDIPEGYSVSREKKERFSLILESASTNQTSMYLCASSGQTDTQYFGPGTRLTVL.

The V call is TRBV27, the J call TRBJ2-7; possible D gene TRBD1, 5 bases. The germline gives CDR1 MNHEY, CDR2 SMNVEV (reference sequence). V was shortened by 5 bases and J by 4 bases, with 15 bases between the two germline ends. This CDR3 spans 14 amino acids. As DNA, the CDR3 is TGTGCCAGCAGTATCGCCCGGAAGGGGTACGAGCAGTACTTC. This encodes CASSIARKGYEQYF.

This clonotype showed up just a few times. The V call is TRBV5-8, the J call TRBJ2-1, with 7 nucleotides matching TRBD1. CDR3 length equals 13 residues. With V trimmed by 5 bases and J by 4 bases, 3 bases remained unmatched. Germline assignment: CDR1 SGHTS and CDR2 YDEGEE. CDR3 nucleotide sequence: TGTGCCAGCAGAGGGGGCCCGTACAATGAGCAGTTCTTC. Its protein is CASRGGPYNEQFF.

This chain joins TRBV6-5 and TRBJ1-1; 8 nucleotides align to TRBD1. J was trimmed by 1 base and V by 2 bases; bases with no gene match: 12. The CDR3 has 18 residues. Per germline, CDR1 MNHEY and CDR2 SVGAGI. The CDR3 is CASSYPRGPGRSNTEAFF. CDR3 in DNA: TGTGCCAGCAGTTACCCCAGGGGGCCCGGGAGGTCGAACACTGAAGCTTTCTTT.

This clonotype was counted only a few times. The rearrangement links TRBV5-1 to TRBJ2-5; 9 bases line up with TRBD2. V lost 2 bases to trimming and J lost 5 bases; unmatched junction nucleotides: 10. The germline V gene encodes CDR1 SGHRS and CDR2 YFSETQ. CDR3 length equals 16 residues. The CDR3 loop reads CASSFSSGRDWETQYF. The CDR3 region has the DNA TGCGCCAGCAGCTTCAGTAGCGGGAGAGATTGGGAGACCCAGTACTTC. Variable domain in full (rest from reference TRBV5-1 and TRBJ2-5): KAGVTQTPRYLIKTRGQQVTLSCSPISGHRSVSWYQQTPGQGLQFLFEYFSETQRNKGNFPGRFSGRQFSNSRSEMNVSTLELGDSALYLCASSFSSGRDWETQYFGPGTRLLVL.

This clonotype has more than one count but fewer than ten. The chain carries TRBV15 and TRBJ1-4; the D gene is possibly TRBD1 (6 bases). The CDR3 extends over 16 amino acids. CDR1 is LNHNV, CDR2 YYDKDF, per germline (reference sequence). V shed 0 bases and J shed 7 bases, with 15 bases lying between them. The chain's CDR3 is CATSRDPGGLGEKLFF. The CDR3 DNA sequence: TGTGCCACCAGCAGAGACCCTGGGGGCTTAGGTGAAAAACTGTTTTTT.

This clonotype was counted many times. CDR3 bases: TGCAGTGCTAGAGATTATAGCGCTTTGGCGCAGTATTTT. Encoded protein: CSARDYSALAQYF. The V call is TRBV20-1, the J call TRBJ2-3; D perhaps matches TRBD2 (5 bases). Between the trimmed V and J ends, which lost 0 bases and 10 bases, there was a span of 14 bases. Germline values: CDR1 DFQATT, CDR2 SNEGSKA (reference sequence). The CDR3 is made up of 13 amino acids.

There are a few counts of this clonotype. The chain carries TRBV14 and TRBJ1-1; D is unresolved. CDR3 size: 15 residues. V shed 2 bases and J shed 0 bases, with 10 bases lying between them. Germline CDR1 and CDR2: SGHDN and FVKESK. Written as DNA, the CDR3 is TGTGCCAGCAGCCAAATACTCACGCTGAACACTGAAGCTTTCTTT. It encodes CASSQILTLNTEAFF.

This clonotype was observed a handful of times. The chain has TRBV6-1 and TRBJ2-6; D is perhaps TRBD2 (5 bases). The CDR3 is 15 amino acids. In germline, CDR1 is MNHNS, CDR2 SASEGT. Deletions cut 1 base from V and 1 base from J, with 5 bases between. The CDR3 spells CASSEVASGANVLTF. CDR3 in DNA: TGTGCCAGCAGTGAAGTAGCGTCTGGGGCCAACGTCCTGACTTTC.

This clonotype was detected only a few times. V gene TRBV5-5 combines with J gene TRBJ2-1; TRBD2 matches 14 bases. Germline CDR1 is SGHKS and CDR2 is YYEKEE (reference sequence). Unmatched junction bases numbered 3, after V lost 4 bases and J lost 9 bases. The CDR3 has 14 residues. The CDR3 coding sequence is TGTGCCAGCAGCGCGGGACTAGCGGGAGCTGAGCAGTTCTTC. Its translation is CASSAGLAGAEQFF.

This clonotype was seen a handful of times. The J gene is TRBJ2-1, the V gene TRBV20-1; 9 positions agree with TRBD2. CDR1 is DFQATT, CDR2 SNEGSKA, per germline (reference sequence). The CDR3 sequence is 15 residues long. V lost 0 bases, J lost 8 bases, and 8 bases stayed unmatched. Written as DNA, the CDR3 is TGCAGTGCTAGAGATCAGGGTAGCGGGAGTGATGAGCAGTTCTTC. This encodes CSARDQGSGSDEQFF.

This clonotype appeared a single time. J is TRBJ1-1 and V is TRBV18; D gene uncertain. There are 13 residues in the CDR3. The ends were cut back, 0 bases at V and 4 bases at J, with 6 bases in the middle. Germline lookup yields CDR1 KGHSH and CDR2 LQKENI. The DNA for the CDR3 is TGTGCCAGCTCACCACCTGTCTCCACTGAAGCTTTCTTT. Protein: CASSPPVSTEAFF.

This sequence joins TRBV4-1 and TRBJ2-1; D call uncertain. The germline CDR1 and CDR2 sequences are MGHRA and YSYEKL. Deletions cut 6 bases from V and 0 bases from J, with 12 bases between. The CDR3 consists of 15 residues. CDR3 sequence (DNA): TGCGCCAGCAGTCCCGACTGGAGCTCCTACAATGAGCAGTTCTTC. Its protein product is CASSPDWSSYNEQFF.

This clonotype has at least ten counts. The chain links TRBV29-1 to TRBJ2-2; 8 bases are a match to TRBD2. J was trimmed by 6 bases and V by 4 bases; bases with no gene match: 10. Germline lookup yields CDR1 SQVTM and CDR2 ANQGSEA. The CDR3 covers 15 residues. The CDR3 protein is CSVVPREGRSGELFF. CDR3 DNA: TGCAGCGTTGTCCCCCGGGAGGGCCGCTCCGGGGAGCTGTTTTTT.

This clonotype was found a few times. The J gene is TRBJ1-5, the V gene TRBV28, with D unresolved. V lost 3 bases to trimming and J lost 0 bases, with 6 bases between them. Germline V lookup: CDR1 MDHEN, CDR2 SYDVKM. The CDR3 extends over 14 amino acids. This chain's CDR3 is CASSFRPSNQPQHF. In DNA form, the CDR3 reads TGTGCCAGCAGTTTTAGGCCTAGCAATCAGCCCCAGCATTTT.

This clonotype was seen repeatedly, ten times or more. The V gene is TRBV28, the J gene TRBJ2-1, with a tentative D call TRBD2 (5 bases). Trimming stripped 5 bases from V and 0 bases from J, with 11 bases between. Germline CDR1 reads MDHEN; CDR2 reads SYDVKM. CDR3 size: 15 residues. In DNA, the CDR3 is TGTGCCAGCAGTACTAGGAATCTCTCCTACAATGAGCAGTTCTTC. This encodes CASSTRNLSYNEQFF.

This clonotype was counted ten times or more. The chain is built from TRBV27 and TRBJ1-2, with D uncertain. Trimming removed 0 bases at V and 8 bases at J, with 10 bases between. Germline V gene sequence: CDR1 MNHEY, CDR2 SMNVEV (reference sequence). The CDR3 consists of 13 residues. In DNA, the CDR3 is TGTGCCAGCAGTTTATCGGGCTTTGGGGGCTACACCTTC. This translates into CASSLSGFGGYTF.